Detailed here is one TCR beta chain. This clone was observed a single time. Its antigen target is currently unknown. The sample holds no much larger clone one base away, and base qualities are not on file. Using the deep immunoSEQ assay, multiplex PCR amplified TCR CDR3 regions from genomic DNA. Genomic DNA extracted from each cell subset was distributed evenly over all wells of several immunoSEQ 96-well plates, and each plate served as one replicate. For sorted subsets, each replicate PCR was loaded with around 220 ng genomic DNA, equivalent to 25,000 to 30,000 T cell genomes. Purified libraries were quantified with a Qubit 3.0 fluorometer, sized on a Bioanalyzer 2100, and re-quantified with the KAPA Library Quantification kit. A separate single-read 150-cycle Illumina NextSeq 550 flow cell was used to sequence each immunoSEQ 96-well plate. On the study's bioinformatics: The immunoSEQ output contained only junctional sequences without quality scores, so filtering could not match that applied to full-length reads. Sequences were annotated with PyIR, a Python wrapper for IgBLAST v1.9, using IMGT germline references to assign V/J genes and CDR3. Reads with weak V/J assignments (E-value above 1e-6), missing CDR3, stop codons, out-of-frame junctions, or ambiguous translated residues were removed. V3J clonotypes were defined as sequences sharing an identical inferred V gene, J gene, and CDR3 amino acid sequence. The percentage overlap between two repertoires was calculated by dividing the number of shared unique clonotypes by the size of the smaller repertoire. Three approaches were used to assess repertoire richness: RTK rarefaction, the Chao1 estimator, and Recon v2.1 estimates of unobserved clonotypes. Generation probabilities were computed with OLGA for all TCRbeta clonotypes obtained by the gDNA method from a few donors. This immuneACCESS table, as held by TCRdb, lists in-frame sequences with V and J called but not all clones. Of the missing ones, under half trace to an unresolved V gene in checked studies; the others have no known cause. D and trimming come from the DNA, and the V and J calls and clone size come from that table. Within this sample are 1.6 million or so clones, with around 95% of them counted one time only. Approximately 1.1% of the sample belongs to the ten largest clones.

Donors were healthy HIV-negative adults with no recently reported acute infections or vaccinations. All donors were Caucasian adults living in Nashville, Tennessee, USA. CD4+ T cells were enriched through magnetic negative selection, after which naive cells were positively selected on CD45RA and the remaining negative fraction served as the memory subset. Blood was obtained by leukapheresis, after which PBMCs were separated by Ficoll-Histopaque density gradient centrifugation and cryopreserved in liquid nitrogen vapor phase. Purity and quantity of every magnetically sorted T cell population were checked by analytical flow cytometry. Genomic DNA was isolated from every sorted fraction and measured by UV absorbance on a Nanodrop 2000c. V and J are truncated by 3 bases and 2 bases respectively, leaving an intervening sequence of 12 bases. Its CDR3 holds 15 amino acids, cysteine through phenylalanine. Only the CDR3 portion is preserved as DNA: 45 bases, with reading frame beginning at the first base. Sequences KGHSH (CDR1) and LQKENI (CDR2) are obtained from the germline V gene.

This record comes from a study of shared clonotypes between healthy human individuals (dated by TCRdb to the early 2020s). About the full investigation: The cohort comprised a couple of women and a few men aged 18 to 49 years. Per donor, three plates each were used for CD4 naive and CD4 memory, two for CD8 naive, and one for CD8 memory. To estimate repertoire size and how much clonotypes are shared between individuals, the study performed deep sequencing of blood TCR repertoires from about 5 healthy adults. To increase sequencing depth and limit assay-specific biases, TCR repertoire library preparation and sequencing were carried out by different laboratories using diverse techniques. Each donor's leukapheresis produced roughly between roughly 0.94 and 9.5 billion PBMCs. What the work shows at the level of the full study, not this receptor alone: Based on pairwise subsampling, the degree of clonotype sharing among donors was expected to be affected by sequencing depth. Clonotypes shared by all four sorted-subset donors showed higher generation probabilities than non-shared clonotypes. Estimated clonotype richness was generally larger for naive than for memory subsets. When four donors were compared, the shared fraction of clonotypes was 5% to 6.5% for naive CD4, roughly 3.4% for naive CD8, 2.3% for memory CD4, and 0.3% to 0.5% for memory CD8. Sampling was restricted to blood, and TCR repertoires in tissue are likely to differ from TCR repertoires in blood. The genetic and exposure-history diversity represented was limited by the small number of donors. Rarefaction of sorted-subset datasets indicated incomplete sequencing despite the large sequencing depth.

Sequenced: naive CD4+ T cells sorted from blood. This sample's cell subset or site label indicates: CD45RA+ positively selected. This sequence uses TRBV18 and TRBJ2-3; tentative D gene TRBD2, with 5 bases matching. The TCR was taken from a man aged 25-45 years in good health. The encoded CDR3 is CASSPKRSTTDTQYF. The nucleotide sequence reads TGTGCCAGCTCACCGAAGCGGTCGACCACAGATACGCAGTATTTT.